This T cell receptor beta chain was documented in a study of shared clonotypes between healthy human individuals. Findings and limits, study-wide: In contrast to clonotypes shared by all four donors, non-shared clonotypes had lower generation probabilities. Owing to a small donor count, the genetic and exposure-history diversity represented was limited.

The material for each subset, its genomic DNA, was split evenly across several immunoSEQ plates. Measured with immunoSEQ multiplex PCR; TCRdb has only the in-frame clones, and not every one. The repertoire consists of some 2,000,000 clones, with over 85% occurring once and the leading ten covering 0.9% to 1.3%. Note on this clone: The antigen is unknown.

Terminally differentiated effector memory CD45RA+ cells were left out of the naive CD8 fraction, which was CD45RO-negative and positively selected for CCR7. Donors comprised healthy HIV-negative adults lacking recent acute infections or vaccinations. V lost 3 bases, J lost 3 bases, and 7 bases stayed unmatched. The germline V gene encodes CDR1 LNHDA and CDR2 SQIVND (reference sequence). The CDR3 loop spans 15 amino acids. The sequenced sample was naive CD8+ T cells sorted from blood. The source is a man younger than 35 in good health. The V and J genes are TRBV19 and TRBJ1-2, with TRBD1 matching over 7 bases. CDR3 protein: CASSIGTANHYGYTF. The CDR3 DNA reads as TGTGCCAGTAGTATCGGGACAGCAAATCACTATGGCTACACCTTC.